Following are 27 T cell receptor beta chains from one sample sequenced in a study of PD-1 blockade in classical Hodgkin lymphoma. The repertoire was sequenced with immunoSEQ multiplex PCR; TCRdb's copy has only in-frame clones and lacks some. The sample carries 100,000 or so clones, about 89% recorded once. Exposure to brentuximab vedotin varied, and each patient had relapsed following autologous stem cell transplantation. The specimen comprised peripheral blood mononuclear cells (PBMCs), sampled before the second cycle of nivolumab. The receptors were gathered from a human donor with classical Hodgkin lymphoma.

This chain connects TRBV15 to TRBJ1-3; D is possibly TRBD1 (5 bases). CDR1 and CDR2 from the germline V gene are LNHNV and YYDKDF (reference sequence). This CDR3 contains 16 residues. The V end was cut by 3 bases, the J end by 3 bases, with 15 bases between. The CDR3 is CATSSTTGGGGNTIYF. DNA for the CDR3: TGTGCCACCAGCAGTACCACAGGAGGAGGTGGAAACACCATATATTTT.

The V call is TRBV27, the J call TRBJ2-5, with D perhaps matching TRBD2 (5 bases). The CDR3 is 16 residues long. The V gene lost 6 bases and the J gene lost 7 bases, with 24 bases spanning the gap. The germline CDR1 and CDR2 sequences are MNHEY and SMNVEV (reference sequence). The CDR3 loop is CASRRAPLSHVGTQYF. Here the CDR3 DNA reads TGTGCCAGCAGGCGGGCTCCGCTTTCCCATGTGGGGACCCAGTACTTC.

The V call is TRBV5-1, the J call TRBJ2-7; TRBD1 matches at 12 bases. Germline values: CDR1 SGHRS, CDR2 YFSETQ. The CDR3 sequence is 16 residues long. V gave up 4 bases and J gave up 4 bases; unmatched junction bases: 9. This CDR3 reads CASSPGQGAVGYEQYF. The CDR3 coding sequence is TGCGCCAGCAGCCCGGGACAGGGGGCAGTGGGGTACGAGCAGTACTTC.

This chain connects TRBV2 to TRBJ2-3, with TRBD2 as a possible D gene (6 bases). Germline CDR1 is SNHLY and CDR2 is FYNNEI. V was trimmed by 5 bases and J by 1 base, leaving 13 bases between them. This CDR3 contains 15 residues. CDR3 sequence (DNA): TGTGCCAGCAGTCATCTAGCGTGGGGCACAGATACGCAGTATTTT. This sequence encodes CASSHLAWGTDTQYF.

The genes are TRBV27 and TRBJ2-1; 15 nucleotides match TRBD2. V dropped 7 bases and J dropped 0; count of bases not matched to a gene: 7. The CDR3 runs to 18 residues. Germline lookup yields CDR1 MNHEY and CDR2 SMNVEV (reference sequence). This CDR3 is CASTGLAGGLSSYNEQFF. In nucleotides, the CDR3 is TGTGCCAGCACCGGACTAGCGGGGGGGCTGAGCTCCTACAATGAGCAGTTCTTC.

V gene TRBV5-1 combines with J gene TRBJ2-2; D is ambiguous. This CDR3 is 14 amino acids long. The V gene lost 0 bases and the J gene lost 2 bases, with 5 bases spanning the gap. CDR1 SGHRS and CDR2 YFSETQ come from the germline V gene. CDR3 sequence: CASSLELNTGELFF. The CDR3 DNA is TGCGCCAGCAGCTTGGAACTCAACACCGGGGAGCTGTTTTTT.

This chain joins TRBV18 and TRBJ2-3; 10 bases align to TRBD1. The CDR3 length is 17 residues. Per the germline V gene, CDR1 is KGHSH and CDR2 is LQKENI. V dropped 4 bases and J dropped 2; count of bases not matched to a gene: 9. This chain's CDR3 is CASSRDMGQGNTDTQYF. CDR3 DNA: TGTGCCAGCTCACGGGATATGGGACAGGGGAACACAGATACGCAGTATTTT.

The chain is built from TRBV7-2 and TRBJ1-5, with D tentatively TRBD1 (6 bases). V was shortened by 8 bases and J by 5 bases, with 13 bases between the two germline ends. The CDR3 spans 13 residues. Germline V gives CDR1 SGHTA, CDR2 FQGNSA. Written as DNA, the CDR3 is TGTGCCAGCGGGCCAGGGGCCCATCAGCCCCAGCATTTT. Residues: CASGPGAHQPQHF.

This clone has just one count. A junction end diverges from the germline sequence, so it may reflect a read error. CDR3 amino acids: CASSLTGGISYEQYF. In DNA, the CDR3 is TGTGCCAGCAGCCTAACAGGGGGAATCTCCTACGAGCAGTACTTC. This chain joins TRBV7-3 and TRBJ2-7; 8 positions agree with TRBD1. This CDR3 is built from 15 residues. Germline values: CDR1 SGHTA, CDR2 FQGTGA.

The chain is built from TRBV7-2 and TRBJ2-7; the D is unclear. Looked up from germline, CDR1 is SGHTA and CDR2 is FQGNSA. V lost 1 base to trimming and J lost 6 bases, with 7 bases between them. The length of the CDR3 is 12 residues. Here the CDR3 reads CASSLGAAEQYF. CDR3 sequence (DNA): TGTGCCAGCAGCTTAGGGGCGGCCGAGCAGTACTTC.

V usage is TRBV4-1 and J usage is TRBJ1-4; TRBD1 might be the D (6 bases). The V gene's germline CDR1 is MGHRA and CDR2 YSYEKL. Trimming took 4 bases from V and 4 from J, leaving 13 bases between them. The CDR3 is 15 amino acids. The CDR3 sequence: CASSLLGGLNEKLFF. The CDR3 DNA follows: TGCGCCAGCAGCCTCTTAGGGGGTCTTAATGAAAAACTGTTTTTT.

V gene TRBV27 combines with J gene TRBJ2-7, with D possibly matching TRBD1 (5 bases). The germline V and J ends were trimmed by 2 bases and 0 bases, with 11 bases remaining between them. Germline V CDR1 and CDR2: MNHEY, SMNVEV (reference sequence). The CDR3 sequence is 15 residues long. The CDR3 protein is CASSLVRATSYEQYF. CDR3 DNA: TGTGCCAGCAGTTTAGTCAGGGCCACCTCCTACGAGCAGTACTTC.

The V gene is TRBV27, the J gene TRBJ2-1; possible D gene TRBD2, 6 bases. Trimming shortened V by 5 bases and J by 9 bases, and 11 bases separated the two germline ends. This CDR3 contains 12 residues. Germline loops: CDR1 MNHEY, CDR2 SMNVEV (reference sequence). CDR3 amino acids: CASSGGKAEQFF. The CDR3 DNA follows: TGTGCCAGCAGTGGAGGGAAAGCTGAGCAGTTCTTC.

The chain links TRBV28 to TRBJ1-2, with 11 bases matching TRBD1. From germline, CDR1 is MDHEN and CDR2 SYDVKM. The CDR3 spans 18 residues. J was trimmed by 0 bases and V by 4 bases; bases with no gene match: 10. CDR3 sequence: CASSSRTGGRRANYGYTF. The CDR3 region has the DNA TGTGCCAGCAGTTCTCGGACAGGGGGCCGACGAGCTAACTATGGCTACACCTTC.

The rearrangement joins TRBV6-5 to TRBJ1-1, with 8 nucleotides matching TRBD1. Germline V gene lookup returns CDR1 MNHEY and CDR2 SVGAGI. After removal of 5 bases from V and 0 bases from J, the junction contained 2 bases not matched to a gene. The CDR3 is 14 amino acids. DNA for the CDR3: TGTGCCAGCAGTGAGACAGGGGTGAACACTGAAGCTTTCTTT. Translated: CASSETGVNTEAFF.

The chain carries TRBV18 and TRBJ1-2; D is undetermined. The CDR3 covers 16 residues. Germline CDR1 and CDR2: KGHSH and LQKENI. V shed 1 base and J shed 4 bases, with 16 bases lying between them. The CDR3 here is CASSPLTEGGGYGYTF. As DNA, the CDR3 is TGTGCCAGCTCACCACTCACAGAAGGCGGCGGCTATGGCTACACCTTC. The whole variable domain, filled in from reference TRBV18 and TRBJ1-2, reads NAGVMQNPRHLVRRRGQEARLRCSPMKGHSHVYWYRQLPEEGLKFMVYLQKENIIDESGMPKERFSAEFPKEGPSILRIQQVVRGDSAAYFCASSPLTEGGGYGYTFGSGTRLTVV.

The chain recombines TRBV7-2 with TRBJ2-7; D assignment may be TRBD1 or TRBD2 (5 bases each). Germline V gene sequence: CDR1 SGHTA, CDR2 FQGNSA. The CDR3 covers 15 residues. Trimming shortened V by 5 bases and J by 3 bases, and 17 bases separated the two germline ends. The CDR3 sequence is CASSVTRGEGYEQYF. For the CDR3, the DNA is TGTGCCAGCAGCGTAACAAGAGGGGAAGGCTACGAGCAGTACTTC.

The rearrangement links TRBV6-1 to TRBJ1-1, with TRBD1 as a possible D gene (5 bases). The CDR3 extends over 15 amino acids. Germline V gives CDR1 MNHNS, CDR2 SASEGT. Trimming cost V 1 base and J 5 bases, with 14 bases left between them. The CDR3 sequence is CASSEGWGVFTEAFF. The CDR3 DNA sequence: TGTGCCAGCAGTGAAGGGTGGGGGGTATTTACTGAAGCTTTCTTT.

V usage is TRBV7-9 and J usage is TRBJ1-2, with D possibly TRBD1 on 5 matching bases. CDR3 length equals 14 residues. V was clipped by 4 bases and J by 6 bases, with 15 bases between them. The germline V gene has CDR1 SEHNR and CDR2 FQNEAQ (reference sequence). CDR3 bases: TGTGCCAGCAGCTCATGGGACGGAGGAAATGGCTACACCTTC. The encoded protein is CASSSWDGGNGYTF.

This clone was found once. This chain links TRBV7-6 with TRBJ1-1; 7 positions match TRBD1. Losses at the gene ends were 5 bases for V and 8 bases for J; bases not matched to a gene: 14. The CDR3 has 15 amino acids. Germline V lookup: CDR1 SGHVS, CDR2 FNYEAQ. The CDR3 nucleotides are TGTGCCAGCAGCCCCCCCTCCGGGACAGCTACCGAAGCTTTCTTT. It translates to CASSPPSGTATEAFF.

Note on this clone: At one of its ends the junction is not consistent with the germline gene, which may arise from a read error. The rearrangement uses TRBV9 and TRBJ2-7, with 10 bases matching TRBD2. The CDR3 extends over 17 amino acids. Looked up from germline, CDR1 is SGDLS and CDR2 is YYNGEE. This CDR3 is CASGVGSGGPSDYEQYF. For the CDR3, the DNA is TGTGCCAGCGGCGTGGGTAGCGGGGGGCCGTCGGACTACGAGCAGTACTTC. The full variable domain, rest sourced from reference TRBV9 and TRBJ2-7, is DSGVTQTPKHLITATGQRVTLRCSPRSGDLSVYWYQQSLDQGLQFLIQYYNGEERAKGNILERFSAQQFPDLHSELNLSSLELGDSALYFCASGVGSGGPSDYEQYFGPGTRLTVT.

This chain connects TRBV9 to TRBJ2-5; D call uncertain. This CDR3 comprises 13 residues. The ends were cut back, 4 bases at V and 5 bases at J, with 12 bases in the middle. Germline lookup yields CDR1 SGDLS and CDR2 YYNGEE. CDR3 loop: CASSLNPRETQYF. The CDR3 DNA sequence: TGTGCCAGCAGCCTAAATCCTAGGGAGACCCAGTACTTC.

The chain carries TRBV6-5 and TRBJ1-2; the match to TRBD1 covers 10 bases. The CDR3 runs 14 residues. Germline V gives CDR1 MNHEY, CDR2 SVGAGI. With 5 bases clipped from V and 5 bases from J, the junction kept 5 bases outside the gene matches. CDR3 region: CASSTRDRGYGYTF. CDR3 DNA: TGTGCCAGCAGTACCAGGGACAGGGGATATGGCTACACCTTC.

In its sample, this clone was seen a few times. In DNA, the CDR3 is TGTGCCGGTGACAGGGAGTGGAACACTGAAGCTTTCTTT. This encodes CAGDREWNTEAFF. The chain uses TRBV30 and TRBJ1-1, with TRBD1 identical over 7 bases. Trimming cost V 8 bases and J 1 base; bases outside gene matches: 7. Germline-derived CDR1 and CDR2 are GTSNPN and SVGIG (reference sequence). The CDR3 totals 13 residues.

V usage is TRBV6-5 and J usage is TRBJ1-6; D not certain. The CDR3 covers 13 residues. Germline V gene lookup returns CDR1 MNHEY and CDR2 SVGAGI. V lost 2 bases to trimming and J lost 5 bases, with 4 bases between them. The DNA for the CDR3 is TGTGCCAGCAGTTACGCGGATAATTCACCCCTCCACTTT. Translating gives CASSYADNSPLHF.

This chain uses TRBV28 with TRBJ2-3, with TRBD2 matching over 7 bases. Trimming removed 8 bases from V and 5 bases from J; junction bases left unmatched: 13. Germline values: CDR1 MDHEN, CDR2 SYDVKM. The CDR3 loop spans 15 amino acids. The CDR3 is CASPYGRGRVDTQYF. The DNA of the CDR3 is TGTGCCAGCCCTTACGGGCGGGGGAGGGTAGATACGCAGTATTTT.

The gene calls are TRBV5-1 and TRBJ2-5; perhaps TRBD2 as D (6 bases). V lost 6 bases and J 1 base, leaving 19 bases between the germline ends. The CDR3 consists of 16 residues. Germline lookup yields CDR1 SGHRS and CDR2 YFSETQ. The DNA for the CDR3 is TGCGCCAGCACCCAGGGACTGGGCCGTCCCCAAGAGACCCAGTACTTC. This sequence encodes CASTQGLGRPQETQYF.